This TCR beta chain is drawn from a study of T-cell reconstitution after alpha-beta-depleted transplantation in children. Preparation of the TCRbeta library used unique molecular identifiers. TCRdb re-analysed the PCR reads in MiXCR, keeping a single row per CDR3 protein. This table holds 400,000 to 500,000 distinct CDR3 sequences, 11% found once. Looked up from germline, CDR1 is SGHRS and CDR2 is YFSETQ. Trimming removed 0 bases from V and 2 bases from J; junction bases left unmatched: 4. The CDR3 runs to 15 residues. The sequencing here drew on PBMCs from the stem cell graft donor, taken from the stem cell graft. The receptor was derived from a human donor who donated a stem cell graft to a child with acute myeloid leukemia. The chain couples TRBV5-1 to TRBJ2-5; TRBD2 agrees at 7 bases. The CDR3 region has the DNA TGCGCCAGCAGCTTGGCGGCTAGCGGTCAAGAGACCCAGTACTTC. Residues: CASSLAASGQETQYF.